Sequencing of this T cell receptor (beta chain) was carried out in a study of T cell responses to AZD1222 COVID-19 vaccine. Study-level results: The repertoires were collected only after the peak T cell response. Increases in Spike-specific TCR breadth and depth were seen after two AZD1222 doses.

Repertoires were generated with immunoSEQ multiplex PCR, while TCRdb's copy carries only in-frame clones and drops some. The sample consists of fewer than 200,000 clones, roughly nine tenths of them appearing once. Looked up from germline, CDR1 is SQVTM and CDR2 is ANQGSEA. The CDR3 consists of 13 residues. With 5 bases clipped from V and 5 bases from J, the junction kept 4 bases outside the gene matches. As concerns this clone: The antigen is undetermined.

This receptor was identified in an adult in good health. The rearrangement uses TRBV29-1 and TRBJ2-2; 8 positions agree with TRBD1. The sample consisted of peripheral blood, taken on day 0 of AZD1222 vaccination. Written as DNA, the CDR3 is TGCAGCGTTCAGGGGGCTTTAACCGGGGAGCTGTTTTTT. Translation gives CSVQGALTGELFF.